Listed here is a single TCR beta chain. Its antigen remains unidentified. Measured with immunoSEQ multiplex PCR; TCRdb has only the in-frame clones, and not every one. The sample shows about 45,000 clones, about 80% of them seen only once. Germline V CDR1 and CDR2: SNHLY, FYNNEI. This CDR3 region has 15 residues. The V and J ends lost 4 bases and 8 bases, in that order; junction bases with no gene match: 9. The sample belongs to a study of OX40 agonist ivuxolimab in advanced cancers. Findings and caveats of the study: At doses 0.1 to 3.0 mg/kg, CD4+ and CD8+ clones expanded.

The rearrangement uses TRBV2 and TRBJ2-1; 9 nucleotides match TRBD2. This sample comprised CD4+ or CD8+ T cells sorted from blood, obtained in a trial of the OX40 agonist ivuxolimab. The TCR was taken from an adult with an advanced solid tumor such as melanoma, head and neck, liver or kidney cancer. CDR3 protein: CASSGAGGGQDEQFF. CDR3 sequence (DNA): TGTGCCAGCAGTGGGGCGGGAGGGGGCCAAGATGAGCAGTTCTTC.